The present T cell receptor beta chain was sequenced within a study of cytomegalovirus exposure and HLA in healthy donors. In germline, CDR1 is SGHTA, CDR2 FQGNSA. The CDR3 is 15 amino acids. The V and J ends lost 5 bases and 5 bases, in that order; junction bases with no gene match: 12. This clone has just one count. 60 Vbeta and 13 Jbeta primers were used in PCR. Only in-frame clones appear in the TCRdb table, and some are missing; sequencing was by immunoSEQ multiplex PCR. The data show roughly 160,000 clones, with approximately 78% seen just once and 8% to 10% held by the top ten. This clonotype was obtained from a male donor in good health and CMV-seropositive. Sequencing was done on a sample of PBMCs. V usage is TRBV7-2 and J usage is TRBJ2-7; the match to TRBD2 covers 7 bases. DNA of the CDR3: TGTGCCAGCAGCCAACAGAGCGGGGCAGAGAACGAGCAGTACTTC. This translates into CASSQQSGAENEQYF. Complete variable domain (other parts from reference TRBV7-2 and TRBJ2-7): GAGVSQSPSNKVTEKGKDVELRCDPISGHTALYWYRQSLGQGLEFLIYFQGNSAPDKSGLPSDRFSAERTGGSVSTLTIQRTQQEDSAVYLCASSQQSGAENEQYFGPGTRLTVT.